This TCR beta chain was identified in a study of shared clonotypes between healthy human individuals. Some clones are missing from TCRdb's copy, which holds only in-frame ones; the method was immunoSEQ multiplex PCR. The sample holds 950,000 to 1,200,000 clones, approximately 77% seen once. V trimming: 3 bases; J trimming: 7 bases; junction bases outside the gene matches: 6. The germline V gene encodes CDR1 SGHRS and CDR2 YFSETQ. This CDR3 contains 13 residues. The V and J genes are TRBV5-1 and TRBJ1-1, with 7 bases identical to TRBD1. The source of this sequence is a young man in good health. Some clones in this sample may be carry-over from other donors' samples. Source material: memory CD4+ T cells from PBMCs. Subset in this sample: CD45RA-negative fraction. CDR3 region: CASSSDRVGEAFF. For the CDR3, the DNA is TGCGCCAGCAGCTCTGACAGGGTGGGTGAAGCTTTCTTT.